Ten or more counts support the clone carrying this T cell receptor (beta chain). The antigen remains unidentified. These data are taken from a study of CD8 T cells in ankylosing spondylitis. Study results and caveats: Reportedly, matched ankylosing spondylitis synovial fluid was significantly enriched for disease-linked clones. One TCR beta motif, made up of under ten highly homologous variants, appeared characteristic of ankylosing spondylitis blood. Those disease-linked clones were CD8+; they were also relatively rare in peripheral blood.

Quantitative 5'-RACE with molecular barcodes produced the TCR beta libraries. TCRdb re-called the 5' RACE reads with MiXCR, one entry per CDR3 protein. The table lists approximately 350,000 distinct CDR3 sequences, about 15% of them singletons. This receptor was taken from a male donor with ankylosing spondylitis or in good health (not recorded which). Sequenced material: blood, either unsorted or a sorted T cell fraction (not recorded which).

CDR3 bases: TGCGCCAGCAGCTGGTCCACAGATACGCAGTATTTT. Its protein product is CASSWSTDTQYF. The chain carries TRBV5-1 and TRBJ2-3; D is ambiguous. V shed 3 bases and J shed 2 bases, with 4 bases lying between them. CDR1 is SGHRS and CDR2 is YFSETQ in the germline V gene. The CDR3 runs 12 residues.